These 32 T cell receptor beta chains share one sample of origin, sequenced in a study of T-cell memory formation after mild COVID-19. TCRdb reprocessed the 5' RACE reads via MiXCR and lists one record per CDR3 protein. The top ten hold around 3.4% of the sample, which has roughly 250,000 distinct CDR3 sequences, 16% seen once. The sequencing sample was made of PBMCs or a T cell subset sorted from them (not recorded which). The source is a man aged 18-30 years who had mild COVID-19 (a few samples of this study predate the infection). Cell type and time point are not known.

V gene TRBV5-1 combines with J gene TRBJ2-1; 7 nucleotides agree with TRBD2. CDR3 size: 15 residues. The ends lost 4 bases at V and 6 bases at J; junction bases unmatched: 10. Germline V gene sequence: CDR1 SGHRS, CDR2 YFSETQ. The CDR3 DNA follows: TGCGCCAGCAGCAGGGCGACTAGCTTCCCCAATGAGCAGTTCTTC. It encodes CASSRATSFPNEQFF.

The rearrangement uses TRBV3-1 and TRBJ1-5, with D unresolved. This CDR3 comprises 12 residues. The ends were cut back, 2 bases at V and 7 bases at J, with 6 bases in the middle. Germline CDR1 LGHDT, CDR2 YNNKEL (reference sequence). The CDR3 region has the DNA TGTGCCAGCAGCCAACAAGGCCAGCCCCAGCATTTT. Translated: CASSQQGQPQHF.

The chain links TRBV20-1 to TRBJ1-1; the match to TRBD1 covers 8 bases. V trimming: 2 bases; J trimming: 0 bases; junction bases outside the gene matches: 2. The CDR3 has 14 residues. CDR1 is DFQATT and CDR2 is SNEGSKA in the germline V gene (reference sequence). CDR3 DNA sequence: TGCAGTGCTAGACGGACAGGGATGAACACTGAAGCTTTCTTT. Protein: CSARRTGMNTEAFF.

This clonotype has a count of ten or more. V usage is TRBV5-1 and J usage is TRBJ2-7; 7 nucleotides match TRBD1. Trimming at V came to 1 base and at J to 2 bases, leaving 3 bases not matched to a gene. The V gene's germline CDR1 is SGHRS and CDR2 YFSETQ. The CDR3 length is 14 residues. The CDR3 coding sequence is TGCGCCAGCAGCTTGACAGGGGATCCCTACGAGCAGTACTTC. It is translated as CASSLTGDPYEQYF.

A few counts support this clonotype. In DNA, the CDR3 is TGTGCCAGCAGCGGAACGGTCGTCCGCGGCTACGAGCAGTACTTC. Protein product: CASSGTVVRGYEQYF. The chain employs TRBV2 and TRBJ2-7; D not resolved. Germline CDR1 is SNHLY and CDR2 is FYNNEI. The CDR3 has 15 amino acids. The V end was cut by 6 bases, the J end by 3 bases, with 18 bases between.

The gene calls are TRBV6-5 and TRBJ1-2, with unresolved D. CDR1 and CDR2 (germline): MNHEY, SVGAGI. Trimming stripped 0 bases from V and 6 bases from J, with 8 bases between. There are 13 residues in the CDR3. The CDR3 bases are TGTGCCAGCAGTTACTCCGTACGGGATGGCTACACCTTC. Amino acid sequence: CASSYSVRDGYTF.

V usage is TRBV6-2 or TRBV6-3 and J usage is TRBJ2-3; tentatively, D is TRBD2 (5 bases). Trimming pared 4 bases from V and 4 bases from J, leaving 9 bases between. Germline CDR1 reads MNHEY; CDR2 reads SVGEGT. The CDR3 spans 13 residues. In DNA form, the CDR3 reads TGTGCCAGCAGTTTCGTACTAGCAGATACGCAGTATTTT. This sequence encodes CASSFVLADTQYF.

V usage is TRBV6-5 and J usage is TRBJ2-1, with no clear D. The length of the CDR3 is 16 residues. Trimming shortened V by 0 bases and J by 4 bases, and 13 bases separated the two germline ends. The germline CDR1 and CDR2 sequences are MNHEY and SVGAGI. CDR3 coding DNA: TGTGCCAGCAGTTACTCGATATACCCCGGATACAATGAGCAGTTCTTC. This sequence encodes CASSYSIYPGYNEQFF.

There are many counts of this clonotype. The J gene is TRBJ1-1, the V gene TRBV7-3; 7 positions agree with TRBD1. Germline loops: CDR1 SGHTA, CDR2 FQGTGA. The CDR3 is made up of 13 amino acids. V lost 4 bases and J lost 5; bases outside the gene matches: 4. The CDR3 nucleotides read TGTGCCAGCAGCTCGTACAGGGGTACTGAAGCTTTCTTT. It codes for CASSSYRGTEAFF.

This clonotype was found a few times. The chain carries TRBV29-1 and TRBJ1-1, with D uncertain. CDR3 size: 11 residues. The V gene lost 2 bases and the J gene lost 7 bases, with 8 bases spanning the gap. CDR1 and CDR2 (germline): SQVTM, ANQGSEA. The CDR3 DNA sequence: TGCAGCGTTGAACCGGGAGTTGAAGCTTTCTTT. Protein product: CSVEPGVEAFF. Combining the CDR3 with reference TRBV29-1 and TRBJ1-1 gives the whole variable domain SAVISQKPSRDICQRGTSLTIQCQVDSQVTMMFWYRQQPGQSLTLIATANQGSEATYESGFVIDKFPISRPNLTFSTLTVSNMSPEDSSIYLCSVEPGVEAFFGQGTRLTVV.

The chain employs TRBV2 and TRBJ2-3; TRBD2 matches at 13 bases. Germline V gene sequence: CDR1 SNHLY, CDR2 FYNNEI. V lost 5 bases, J lost 1 base, and 3 bases stayed unmatched. The CDR3 totals 16 residues. The CDR3 spells CASSTSGGAGTDTQYF. The CDR3 region has the DNA TGTGCCAGCAGTACTAGCGGGGGGGCCGGCACAGATACGCAGTATTTT.

This clonotype was detected ten times or more. This CDR3 is CASSQVLLEGTDTQYF. The CDR3 DNA sequence: TGCGCCAGCAGCCAAGTGCTCCTAGAGGGCACAGATACGCAGTATTTT. V gene TRBV4-3 combines with J gene TRBJ2-3; D ambiguous. Germline CDR1 and CDR2: LGHNA and YSLEER. The CDR3 has 16 residues. Deletions cut 1 base from V and 1 base from J, with 12 bases between.

The chain combines TRBV2 with TRBJ2-3; no definite D call. CDR3 length equals 15 residues. Germline V gives CDR1 SNHLY, CDR2 FYNNEI. Trimming removed 0 bases from V and 13 bases from J, with 20 bases in between. CDR3 DNA sequence: TGTGCCAGCAGTGAAGCCGGAAGTTCTAGTGAGCCTAAGTATTTT. This sequence encodes CASSEAGSSSEPKYF.

This clonotype showed up just a few times. This chain links TRBV6-2 or TRBV6-3 with TRBJ2-7, with D perhaps matching TRBD1 (5 bases). Trimming cost V 7 bases and J 3 bases, with 7 bases left between them. The CDR3 contains 11 residues. Germline V CDR1 and CDR2: MNHEY, SVGEGT. The CDR3 loop reads CASKDIYEQYF. In DNA form, the CDR3 reads TGTGCCAGCAAGGACATCTACGAGCAGTACTTC.

This clonotype was recorded once. The J gene is TRBJ2-3, the V gene TRBV15; TRBD1 or TRBD2 may be the D gene (6 bases each). Between the trimmed V and J ends, which lost 0 bases and 4 bases, there was a span of 11 bases. This CDR3 comprises 15 residues. In germline, CDR1 is LNHNV, CDR2 YYDKDF (reference sequence). The CDR3 DNA follows: TGTGCCACCAGCAGAGATCTGGGGGGCCCAGATACGCAGTATTTT. It specifies CATSRDLGGPDTQYF. Variable domain in full (rest from reference TRBV15 and TRBJ2-3): DAMVIQNPRYQVTQFGKPVTLSCSQTLNHNVMYWYQQKSSQAPKLLFHYYDKDFNNEADTPDNFQSRRPNTSFCFLDIRSPGLGDTAMYLCATSRDLGGPDTQYFGPGTRLTVL.

This clonotype came up a few times. The chain links TRBV12-3 or TRBV12-4 to TRBJ2-3, with unresolved D. This CDR3 has 13 amino acids. The V and J ends lost 4 bases and 3 bases respectively, with 8 bases between them. CDR3 protein: CASSSQETDTQYF. In DNA form, the CDR3 reads TGTGCCAGCAGTTCCCAGGAAACAGATACGCAGTATTTT.

In this sample, this clonotype turned up a few times. This chain joins TRBV6-1 and TRBJ1-2; 7 bases map to TRBD1. Germline CDR1 is MNHNS and CDR2 is SASEGT. CDR3 length: 14 residues. V shed 4 bases, J shed 5 bases, and the junction held 7 bases outside the gene matches. The CDR3 here is CASSGQEGAYGYTF. The CDR3 coding sequence is TGTGCCAGCAGTGGACAGGAGGGGGCTTATGGCTACACCTTC.

This clonotype showed up many times. The chain employs TRBV11-2 and TRBJ1-1; D ambiguous. The germline V gene has CDR1 SGHAT and CDR2 FQNNGV. Trimming cost V 0 bases and J 7 bases, with 9 bases left between them. CDR3 length equals 13 residues. The CDR3 reads CASSLDRHGEAFF. The CDR3 DNA sequence: TGTGCCAGCAGCTTAGACCGCCACGGTGAAGCTTTCTTT.

This chain connects TRBV10-3 to TRBJ1-5, with 8 bases that match TRBD1. The CDR3 is 15 amino acids. Germline CDR1 is ENHRY and CDR2 is SYGVKD. Trimming took 5 bases from V and 0 from J; bases not matched to a gene: 3. The DNA for the CDR3 is TGTGCCATCAGTTATGGGACAGGTAGCAATCAGCCCCAGCATTTT. Its translation: CAISYGTGSNQPQHF.

The V call is TRBV5-4, the J call TRBJ2-1; weak D call: TRBD2 (6 bases). Trimming took off 2 bases at V and 6 bases at J, with 12 bases between the two ends. This CDR3 contains 14 residues. Germline CDR1 and CDR2: SGHNT and YYREEE (reference sequence). The CDR3 DNA reads as TGTGCCAGCAGCTTTGGCGGGGCACTCAATGAGCAGTTCTTC. Translation: CASSFGGALNEQFF.

This clonotype was detected a few times. The chain couples TRBV3-1 to TRBJ2-3; 8 bases are shared with TRBD1. In germline, CDR1 is LGHDT, CDR2 YNNKEL (reference sequence). V trimming: 0 bases; J trimming: 3 bases; junction bases outside the gene matches: 17. The length of the CDR3 is 20 residues. CDR3 region: CASSQEEGARTGFVTDTQYF. Written as DNA, the CDR3 is TGTGCCAGCAGCCAAGAGGAGGGGGCCCGGACAGGGTTCGTGACAGATACGCAGTATTTT.

For this clonotype: A much larger clone lies a single base off, so this may be a read error. This chain joins TRBV5-1 and TRBJ1-1, with TRBD1 as a possible D gene (5 bases). Trimming removed 3 bases at V and 7 bases at J, with 16 bases between. Per the germline V gene, CDR1 is SGHRS and CDR2 is YFSETQ. This CDR3 contains 14 residues. CDR3 sequence: CASSSTEGLNEAFF. Written as DNA, the CDR3 is TGCGCCAGCAGCTCGACAGAGGGTCTGAATGAAGCTTTCTTT.

This clonotype occurred a few times. This sequence joins TRBV9 and TRBJ1-3, with D perhaps matching TRBD1 (6 bases). Trimming removed 3 bases at V and 3 bases at J, with 13 bases between. The CDR3 extends over 15 amino acids. Germline V gene data show CDR1 as SGDLS and CDR2 as YYNGEE. The CDR3 bases are TGTGCCAGCAGCGGGATGGGGGGCGGTGGAAACACCATATATTTT. Translating it yields CASSGMGGGGNTIYF.

The rearrangement uses TRBV11-3 and TRBJ2-1, with a weak D call TRBD1 (6 bases). Germline V gene lookup returns CDR1 SGHNT and CDR2 YENEEA. Trimming removed 1 base from V and 7 bases from J, with 14 bases in between. This CDR3 has 15 residues. CDR3 sequence: CASSLVAGARNEQFF. The CDR3 nucleotides are TGTGCCAGCAGCTTAGTCGCAGGGGCGCGTAATGAGCAGTTCTTC.

This clonotype was observed many times. The chain links TRBV7-9 to TRBJ1-1, with D uncertain. Looked up from germline, CDR1 is SEHNR and CDR2 is FQNEAQ (reference sequence). CDR3 length equals 14 residues. Trimming removed 3 bases from V and 1 base from J, with 9 bases in between. The chain's CDR3 is CASSFEGKNTEAFF. The CDR3 region has the DNA TGTGCCAGCAGCTTTGAAGGAAAGAACACTGAAGCTTTCTTT.

This clonotype has only a few counts. The chain couples TRBV5-5 to TRBJ2-2; TRBD1 is a possible D gene (6 bases). CDR1 and CDR2 from the germline V gene are SGHKS and YYEKEE (reference sequence). The CDR3 spans 15 residues. Trimming removed 4 bases from V and 0 bases from J, with 10 bases in between. The CDR3 loop reads CASSRTVANTGELFF. The CDR3 DNA reads as TGTGCCAGCAGCCGGACAGTCGCGAACACCGGGGAGCTGTTTTTT.

For this clonotype: Its ends do not fully match the called genes, so a read error is possible. The chain couples TRBV6-5 to TRBJ2-1; tentative D call: TRBD2 (5 bases). The CDR3 contains 16 residues. Germline V gene sequence: CDR1 MNHEY, CDR2 SVGAGI. The CDR3 is CASSYSIGGSYHEQFF. The CDR3 DNA is TGTGCCAGCAGTTACTCGATTGGAGGCTCCTACCATGAGCAGTTCTTC.

The table lists this clonotype with a few counts. In DNA, the CDR3 is TGCGCCAGCAGCCAAACGCCGGACAGGGGACATGGCTACACCTTC. It is translated as CASSQTPDRGHGYTF. J is TRBJ1-2 and V is TRBV5-1, with 9 positions matching TRBD1. The CDR3 extends over 15 amino acids. Trimming at V came to 4 bases and at J to 6 bases, leaving 10 bases not matched to a gene. Germline V gene lookup returns CDR1 SGHRS and CDR2 YFSETQ.

The chain combines TRBV5-1 with TRBJ1-2; TRBD1 matches 8 bases. With 7 bases clipped from V and 3 bases from J, the junction kept 8 bases outside the gene matches. The CDR3 has 14 residues. Germline V lookup: CDR1 SGHRS, CDR2 YFSETQ. This CDR3 reads CASGPGQADYGYTF. The CDR3 region has the DNA TGCGCCAGCGGGCCGGGACAGGCTGACTATGGCTACACCTTC.

V gene TRBV29-1 combines with J gene TRBJ2-7; 11 nucleotides line up with TRBD1. With V trimmed by 4 bases and J by 7 bases, 9 bases remained unmatched. This CDR3 contains 14 residues. Per germline, CDR1 SQVTM and CDR2 ANQGSEA. CDR3 region: CSVGVRTGGDEQYF. The CDR3 coding sequence is TGCAGCGTTGGTGTGAGGACAGGGGGCGATGAGCAGTACTTC.

In this sample, this clonotype turned up a few times. V usage is TRBV5-1 and J usage is TRBJ1-1; D might be TRBD1 (6 bases). Germline V lookup: CDR1 SGHRS, CDR2 YFSETQ. The CDR3 has 13 amino acids. The V gene lost 2 bases and the J gene lost 6 bases, with 11 bases spanning the gap. The CDR3 sequence is CASSFQGSPEAFF. The CDR3 DNA reads TGCGCCAGCAGCTTCCAGGGGAGCCCTGAAGCTTTCTTT.

The chain recombines TRBV6-5 with TRBJ2-1, with D perhaps TRBD2 (6 bases). V lost 6 bases and J lost 10, with 16 bases in between. Germline V CDR1 and CDR2: MNHEY, SVGAGI. The CDR3 has 13 amino acids. The CDR3 reads CASSGGAPPEQFF. In DNA, the CDR3 is TGTGCCAGCAGCGGCGGGGCTCCACCGGAGCAGTTCTTC.